The 10 T cell receptor beta chains listed next were all sequenced from one sample in a study of blood T cells in healthy people across ages. With a J-beta primer mix and a sample-barcoded 5' primer, a second PCR ran roughly 6 to 11 cycles. TCRdb ran MiXCR on the 5' RACE reads and lists one entry per CDR3 protein. This table holds over a million distinct CDR3 sequences, around 45% found once. The sequenced sample consisted of blood. The receptors come from an older woman in good health.

This clonotype was detected only once. The V call is TRBV10-3, the J call TRBJ2-3; no reliable D call. Trimming stripped 0 bases from V and 2 bases from J, with 9 bases between. The CDR3 runs to 15 residues. The germline gives CDR1 ENHRY, CDR2 SYGVKD. The CDR3 is CAISESFDPTDTQYF. The CDR3 region has the DNA TGTGCCATCAGTGAGTCGTTTGACCCCACAGATACGCAGTATTTT.

Only a few counts were recorded for this clonotype. The CDR3 DNA sequence: TGTGCCAGCAGTTTGACAGGGTTATACAATGAGCAGTTCTTC. Its protein is CASSLTGLYNEQFF. The genes are TRBV27 and TRBJ2-1, with 7 nucleotides matching TRBD1. After removal of 3 bases from V and 4 bases from J, the junction contained 3 bases not matched to a gene. This CDR3 is 14 amino acids long. Germline values: CDR1 MNHEY, CDR2 SMNVEV (reference sequence).

The rearrangement uses TRBV18 and TRBJ2-3; 9 bases agree with TRBD1. The trim removed 3 bases at V and 5 bases at J, leaving 9 bases unmatched. The CDR3 runs to 16 residues. CDR1 KGHSH and CDR2 LQKENI come from the germline V gene. CDR3 amino acids: CASSPRDRVLVDTQYF. DNA of the CDR3: TGTGCCAGCTCACCGCGGGACAGGGTATTAGTAGATACGCAGTATTTT.

A word on this clonotype: At one end, the junction sequence differs from germline, possibly due to a read error. This chain connects TRBV12-5 to TRBJ1-2; D remains unclear. The germline V gene has CDR1 LGHNT and CDR2 FRNRAP. The CDR3 has 17 amino acids. The CDR3 region is CASGLGRHHNPNYGHTF. CDR3 DNA: TGTGCTAGTGGTTTGGGCCGACACCACAATCCTAACTATGGCCACACCTTC.

The V call is TRBV4-1, the J call TRBJ1-1; 7 bases match TRBD1. This CDR3 spans 14 amino acids. Germline assignment: CDR1 MGHRA and CDR2 YSYEKL. Trimming took 0 bases from V and 4 from J; bases not matched to a gene: 2. This CDR3 is CASSQEPGGTEAFF. The CDR3 DNA reads TGCGCCAGCAGCCAAGAACCAGGGGGCACTGAAGCTTTCTTT.

J is TRBJ2-4 and V is TRBV5-8, with D unresolved. The DNA matches TRBJ2-5 better at its end, which makes the J call doubtful. The CDR3 has 15 residues. Germline V gives CDR1 SGHTS, CDR2 YDEGEE. CDR3 in DNA: TGTGCCAGCAGCCCTACGGGCGAGGTGGGAGAGACCCAGTACTTC. Its protein is CASSPTGEVGETQYF.

This clonotype has just a few counts. The chain links TRBV21-1 to TRBJ1-4; TRBD1 was called by the table and not checked on the DNA. TRBV21-1 is classified as a pseudogene. The CDR3 runs to 14 residues. CDR3 nucleotides: TGTGCCAGACCCACAGGGGGACCTAATGAAAAACTGTTTTTT. Residues: CARPTGGPNEKLFF.

The chain has TRBV6-1 and TRBJ2-5; 11 bases agree with TRBD1. Germline V gene lookup returns CDR1 MNHNS and CDR2 SASEGT. Trimming cost V 5 bases and J 3 bases; bases outside gene matches: 5. The CDR3 is 15 amino acids. CDR3 loop: CASSRPGQGEETQYF. The CDR3 DNA is TGTGCCAGCAGTAGACCGGGACAGGGGGAAGAGACCCAGTACTTC.

This clonotype was observed once. The chain is built from TRBV12-3 or TRBV12-4 and TRBJ2-7; the match to TRBD1 covers 7 bases. CDR3 length: 14 residues. V lost 5 bases to trimming and J lost 2 bases; unmatched junction nucleotides: 6. CDR3 sequence reads: CASSKDRSAYEQYF. DNA of the CDR3: TGTGCCAGCAGTAAGGACAGGAGTGCCTACGAGCAGTACTTC.

This sequence joins TRBV15 and TRBJ2-4, with TRBD2 matching over 8 bases. Germline trimming cut 5 bases from V and 3 bases from J; bases unmatched to any gene: 6. Germline CDR1 LNHNV, CDR2 YYDKDF (reference sequence). The CDR3 is made up of 15 amino acids. The CDR3 bases are TGTGCCACCAGCCCGTACGGGGGGGGCAAAAACATTCAGTACTTC. Its translation is CATSPYGGGKNIQYF.